A single T cell receptor beta chain is shown here with its context. Its target is not known. The CDR3 contains 13 residues. Trimming stripped 5 bases from V and 6 bases from J, with 11 bases between. Germline loops: CDR1 MDHEN, CDR2 SYDVKM. This record comes from a study of cytomegalovirus exposure and HLA in healthy donors. Study outcomes and limitations: Both high specificity and high sensitivity reportedly marked the classifier's diagnosis of cytomegalovirus status.

A multiplex PCR was run with 60 Vbeta primers and 13 Jbeta primers. Profiled with immunoSEQ multiplex PCR; TCRdb holds only in-frame clones, not every one. The table has about 120,000 clones, 75% to 90% seen once. Source material: PBMCs. This chain joins TRBV28 and TRBJ2-1, with no clear D. This sequence was found in a man aged 50 or older in good health and CMV-seronegative. CDR3 amino acids: CASSQQNPNEQFF. The CDR3 region has the DNA TGTGCCAGCAGTCAACAGAATCCCAATGAGCAGTTCTTC.